The 20 T cell receptor beta chains below all came from one sample that was sequenced in a study of T cells after yellow fever vaccination. TCRdb reprocessed the 5' RACE reads with MiXCR, giving one entry per CDR3 protein. The table lists 40,000 to 50,000 distinct CDR3 sequences, around 6.8% of them singletons. Material: PBMCs, either bulk or a sorted T-cell subset (CD4+, CD8+, memory, or dextramer-sorted; not recorded which), obtained 45 days after the yellow fever booster vaccination. These receptors were collected from a man aged 30 to 45 who received the YFV17D yellow fever vaccine.

This clonotype was seen repeatedly, ten times or more. The rearrangement joins TRBV6-2 or TRBV6-3 to TRBJ2-7; D may match TRBD1 or TRBD2 (5 bases each). CDR1 is MNHEY and CDR2 is SVGEGT in the germline V gene. The CDR3 spans 13 residues. V was shortened by 7 bases and J by 5 bases, with 15 bases between the two germline ends. The CDR3 DNA follows: TGTGCCAGCACCGCCGGGGCCCTCAACGAGCAGTACTTC. This codes for CASTAGALNEQYF.

This clonotype was detected ten times or more. J is TRBJ2-3 and V is TRBV5-1; 14 bases match TRBD2. Germline trimming cut 7 bases from V and 5 bases from J; bases unmatched to any gene: 3. In germline, CDR1 is SGHRS, CDR2 YFSETQ. CDR3 length equals 14 residues. The CDR3: CASGTSGRGDTQYF. The CDR3 nucleotides read TGCGCCAGCGGGACTAGCGGGAGAGGAGATACGCAGTATTTT.

The chain has TRBV5-1 and TRBJ2-6, with D possibly matching TRBD1 (5 bases). CDR3 length: 18 residues. Germline loops: CDR1 SGHRS, CDR2 YFSETQ. V shed 0 bases and J shed 1 base, with 14 bases lying between them. The CDR3 reads CASSLGVVTASGANVLTF. CDR3 nucleotide sequence: TGCGCCAGCAGCTTGGGGGTAGTGACAGCGTCTGGGGCCAACGTCCTGACTTTC.

This clonotype has at least ten counts. The chain recombines TRBV12-3 or TRBV12-4 with TRBJ2-2; D unclear. The V gene lost 2 bases and the J gene lost 5 bases, with 6 bases spanning the gap. The CDR3 has 13 amino acids. In DNA form, the CDR3 reads TGTGCCAGCAGTTTATCGCTGACCGGGGAGCTGTTTTTT. This sequence encodes CASSLSLTGELFF.

The V call is TRBV11-2, the J call TRBJ2-7, with 8 bases identical to TRBD1. Germline V gene lookup returns CDR1 SGHAT and CDR2 FQNNGV. V lost 8 bases, J lost 5 bases, and 11 bases stayed unmatched. CDR3 length: 14 residues. The CDR3 sequence is CASGATGEDDEQYF. The CDR3 DNA follows: TGTGCCAGCGGGGCGACAGGGGAGGACGACGAGCAGTACTTC.

This clonotype was found many times. The gene calls are TRBV5-1 and TRBJ2-5; D may be TRBD1 (5 bases). This CDR3 comprises 14 residues. V shed 2 bases and J shed 2 bases, with 10 bases lying between them. CDR1 is SGHRS and CDR2 is YFSETQ in the germline V gene. CDR3 in DNA: TGCGCCAGCAGCTTCACGCGACAGCAAGAGACCCAGTACTTC. Encoded protein: CASSFTRQQETQYF.

This clonotype was picked up many times. V gene TRBV7-9 combines with J gene TRBJ2-1; 7 bases are shared with TRBD2. The CDR3 runs 14 residues. Trimming at V came to 4 bases and at J to 13 bases, leaving 13 bases not matched to a gene. CDR1 SEHNR and CDR2 FQNEAQ come from the germline V gene (reference sequence). CDR3 protein: CASSSTTRTRFQFF. CDR3 DNA: TGTGCCAGCAGCTCAACCACCAGGACTAGATTCCAGTTCTTC.

The rearrangement uses TRBV7-8 and TRBJ2-7; 11 bases align to TRBD1. V lost 2 bases to trimming and J lost 6 bases; unmatched junction nucleotides: 6. Germline V gene sequence: CDR1 SGHVS, CDR2 FQNEAQ. This CDR3 comprises 15 residues. The CDR3 DNA reads TGTGCCAGCAGCTTAACAAGGACAGGGGGCAGCGAGCAGTACTTC. Protein: CASSLTRTGGSEQYF.

This clonotype was observed at least ten times. J is TRBJ1-4 and V is TRBV4-3, with D tentatively TRBD1 (6 bases). The CDR3 contains 18 residues. CDR1 is LGHNA, CDR2 YSLEER, per germline. Trimming left V 1 base short and J 7 bases short, with 22 bases between. Written as DNA, the CDR3 is TGCGCCAGCAGCCAAGCCGTTTACAGGGAACCCCGCGGTGAAAAACTGTTTTTT. It codes for CASSQAVYREPRGEKLFF.

The chain carries TRBV12-3 or TRBV12-4 and TRBJ1-1; 7 nucleotides agree with TRBD1. V was clipped by 5 bases and J by 7 bases; unmatched bases: 13. The CDR3 is 15 residues long. This chain's CDR3 is CASSIPWTGPDEAFF. CDR3 in DNA: TGTGCCAGCAGTATACCTTGGACAGGACCCGATGAAGCTTTCTTT.

In its sample, this clonotype was seen many times. The rearrangement joins TRBV9 to TRBJ1-5; D is unclear. CDR1 and CDR2 (germline): SGDLS, YYNGEE. This CDR3 has 14 residues. The V and J ends lost 4 bases and 1 base respectively, with 9 bases between them. This CDR3 is CASSRGLSNQPQHF. For the CDR3, the DNA is TGTGCCAGCAGCCGCGGCTTGAGCAATCAGCCCCAGCATTTT. Combining the CDR3 with reference TRBV9 and TRBJ1-5 gives the whole variable domain DSGVTQTPKHLITATGQRVTLRCSPRSGDLSVYWYQQSLDQGLQFLIQYYNGEERAKGNILERFSAQQFPDLHSELNLSSLELGDSALYFCASSRGLSNQPQHFGDGTRLSIL.

This clonotype has just a few counts. The chain has TRBV4-3 and TRBJ2-3; 8 nucleotides align to TRBD2. V was clipped by 1 base and J by 5 bases; unmatched bases: 8. The CDR3 has 16 amino acids. From germline, CDR1 is LGHNA and CDR2 YSLEER. CDR3 loop: CASSQVAGSFGDTQYF. CDR3 coding DNA: TGCGCCAGCAGCCAAGTAGCGGGGAGTTTTGGAGATACGCAGTATTTT.

This clonotype was picked up many times. The gene calls are TRBV12-3 or TRBV12-4 and TRBJ2-3; no reliable D call. Trimming took 3 bases from V and 6 from J, leaving 4 bases between them. The CDR3 has 11 amino acids. For the CDR3, the DNA is TGTGCCAGCAGTTTCCGGGATACGCAGTATTTT. This translates into CASSFRDTQYF.

At least ten counts were recorded for this clonotype. V and J are TRBV6-5 and TRBJ1-1; possible D gene TRBD1, 5 bases. Looked up from germline, CDR1 is MNHEY and CDR2 is SVGAGI. The CDR3 runs 16 residues. Between the trimmed V and J ends, which lost 0 bases and 4 bases, there was a span of 15 bases. The CDR3 coding sequence is TGTGCCAGCAGTTACTCCCAGGGTGGTTGGAGCACTGAAGCTTTCTTT. Its translation is CASSYSQGGWSTEAFF.

The sample holds many counts of this clonotype. The V call is TRBV4-3, the J call TRBJ2-1, with 12 bases fitting TRBD2. The CDR3 spans 16 residues. Germline V lookup: CDR1 LGHNA, CDR2 YSLEER. V lost 2 bases to trimming and J lost 7 bases; unmatched junction nucleotides: 6. CDR3 amino acids: CASSQRTSGNKNEQFF. The CDR3 DNA reads as TGCGCCAGCAGCCAAAGGACTAGCGGGAATAAGAATGAGCAGTTCTTC.

This clonotype has at least ten counts. Since no conserved phenylalanine or tryptophan closes the CDR3, a read error is the likely cause. Because the CDR3's place on the DNA is in doubt, the DNA is left out and the CDR3 is given as listed by TCRdb. The chain uses TRBV6-2 or TRBV6-3 and TRBJ1-2. Ends included, the CDR3 has 12 residues. The germline V gene encodes CDR1 MNHEY and CDR2 SVGEGT. The CDR3 protein is CASSRAGGPNIP.

Note on this clonotype: The DNA is left out, because the CDR3 cannot be placed on it with certainty; the CDR3 is given as TCRdb lists it. The CDR3 protein is CASSLGYFGPNTGELFF. The V call is TRBV12-3 or TRBV12-4, the J call TRBJ2-2; whether TRBD2, the table's D call, matches the DNA was not checked. The CDR3 comprises 17 residues, both ends counted.

This clonotype was counted a few times. CDR3 residues: CASSAGTGGSNTEAFF. The CDR3 DNA reads as TGTGCCAGCAGCGCCGGGACAGGGGGCTCGAACACTGAAGCTTTCTTT. The chain joins TRBV11-2 to TRBJ1-1; 12 bases map to TRBD1. J lost 1 base, V lost 5 bases, and 5 bases had no gene match. CDR1 is SGHAT and CDR2 is FQNNGV in the germline V gene. This CDR3 is built from 16 residues. The full variable domain, rest sourced from reference TRBV11-2 and TRBJ1-1, is EAGVAQSPRYKIIEKRQSVAFWCNPISGHATLYWYQQILGQGPKLLIQFQNNGVVDDSQLPKDRFSAERLKGVDSTLKIQPAKLEDSAVYLCASSAGTGGSNTEAFFGQGTRLTVV.

This clonotype was counted between two and nine times. This rearrangement joins TRBV20-1 to TRBJ2-1; TRBD2 agrees at 8 bases. V shed 6 bases, J shed 0 bases, and the junction held 7 bases outside the gene matches. From germline, CDR1 is DFQATT and CDR2 SNEGSKA (reference sequence). The CDR3 spans 15 residues. The CDR3 DNA reads TGCAGTGCAACCACCGGGACTAGCTCCTACAATGAGCAGTTCTTC. Residues: CSATTGTSSYNEQFF.

The rearrangement uses TRBV20-1 and TRBJ2-7; 7 bases fit TRBD2. The CDR3 sequence is 17 residues long. Unmatched junction bases numbered 20, after V lost 3 bases and J lost 6 bases. CDR1 is DFQATT and CDR2 is SNEGSKA in the germline V gene (reference sequence). The CDR3 loop reads CSASLGGRAFTTGEQYF. The CDR3 nucleotides read TGCAGTGCTAGCTTAGGTGGGAGGGCCTTTACGACCGGCGAGCAGTACTTC.